The T cell receptor beta chain under discussion was sequenced for a study of shared clonotypes between healthy human individuals. Study results and caveats: Naive subsets usually exceeded memory subsets in estimated richness. Sharing across four donors was seen in 4% to 6.5% of naive CD4 clonotypes. Non-shared clonotypes had lower generation probabilities than clonotypes shared by all four sorted-subset donors.

CDR3 size: 14 residues. J lost 1 base, V lost 3 bases, and 2 bases had no gene match. Germline V gene lookup returns CDR1 SGHRS and CDR2 YFSETQ. On this clone: Its antigen is still unknown. Just one base apart from a much larger clone, this may be a read error.

Repertoires were generated with immunoSEQ multiplex PCR, while TCRdb's copy carries only in-frame clones and drops some. The repertoire holds almost 750,000 clones, with over 60% as singletons. This sequence was found in a woman aged 30 to 39 in good health. The chain links TRBV5-1 to TRBJ1-1; 8 bases align to TRBD1. Sequenced material: memory CD4+ T cells sorted from blood. Subset specified: CD45RA-negative fraction. The CDR3 DNA reads as TGCGCCAGCAGCTCCGGGACAGGGAACACTGAAGCTTTCTTT. It codes for CASSSGTGNTEAFF.